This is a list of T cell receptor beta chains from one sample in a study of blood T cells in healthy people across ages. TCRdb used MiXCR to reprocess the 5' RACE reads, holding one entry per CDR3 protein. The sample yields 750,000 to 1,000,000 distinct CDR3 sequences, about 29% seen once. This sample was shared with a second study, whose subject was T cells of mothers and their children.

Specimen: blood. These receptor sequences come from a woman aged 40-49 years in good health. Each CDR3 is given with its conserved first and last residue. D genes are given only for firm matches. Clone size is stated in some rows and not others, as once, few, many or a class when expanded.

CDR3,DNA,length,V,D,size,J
CATSEPTGPNQETQYF,TGTGCCACCAGTGAGCCGACAGGGCCAAACCAAGAGACCCAGTACTTC,16,TRBV24-1,TRBD1,-,TRBJ2-5
CASSLDPGRSTDTQYF,TGCGCCAGCAGCTTGGACCCGGGACGGAGCACAGATACGCAGTATTTT,16,TRBV5-1,-,few,TRBJ2-3
CASSQAGSFNYGYTF,TGTGCCAGCAGCCAAGCCGGCAGTTTTAACTATGGCTACACCTTC,15,TRBV6-5,-,-,TRBJ1-2
CASSLAGQGIGEQFF,TGTGCCAGCAGCTTAGCGGGACAGGGGATCGGTGAGCAGTTCTTC,15,TRBV7-8,TRBD1,few,TRBJ2-1
CASSSRSGGASYNEQFF,TGTGCCAGCAGCTCCCGTAGCGGGGGGGCTTCCTACAATGAGCAGTTCTTC,17,TRBV11-2,TRBD2,few,TRBJ2-1
CAGGQAPNYGYTF,TGTGCCGGGGGACAGGCGCCTAACTATGGCTACACCTTC,13,TRBV28,TRBD1,many,TRBJ1-2
CASSAGMRDEQFF,TGTGCCAGCAGTGCCGGGATGAGAGATGAGCAGTTCTTC,13,TRBV6-1,-,-,TRBJ2-1
CATSDGRRGGINYGYTF,TGTGCCACCAGTGATGGGCGTCGGGGGGGGATTAACTATGGCTACACCTTC,17,TRBV24-1,-,-,TRBJ1-2
CASSNTRGTGAFF,TGTGCCAGCAGCAATACTCGGGGCACTGGAGCTTTCTTT,13,TRBV2,-,-,TRBJ1-1
CASSQGYGTGVLEQYF,TGTGCCAGCAGCCAAGGTTACGGGACGGGGGTCTTGGAGCAGTACTTC,16,TRBV3-1,-,-,TRBJ2-7
CASSVGTGRETQYF,TGTGCCAGCAGTGTCGGGACGGGACGGGAGACCCAGTACTTC,14,TRBV12-3/TRBV12-4,-,many,TRBJ2-5
CASSFGVVGANVLTF,TGTGCCAGCAGCTTCGGGGTGGTTGGGGCCAACGTCCTGACTTTC,15,TRBV7-2,-,few,TRBJ2-6
CSARDPQGVGYEQYF,TGCAGTGCTAGAGATCCCCAGGGGGTTGGCTACGAGCAGTACTTC,15,TRBV20-1,TRBD1,-,TRBJ2-7
CASSPTGGVQETQYF,TGTGCCAGCAGCCCGACCGGAGGGGTCCAAGAGACCCAGTACTTC,15,TRBV7-8,-,-,TRBJ2-5
CASSGGLAVYNEQFF,TGTGCCAGCAGTGGGGGACTAGCAGTCTACAATGAGCAGTTCTTC,15,TRBV6-1,TRBD2,few,TRBJ2-1
CVSSPAGGGTDTQYF,TGTGTCAGCAGCCCAGCGGGAGGGGGGACAGATACGCAGTATTTT,15,TRBV28,TRBD2,-,TRBJ2-3